This T cell receptor beta chain appears in the sequencing data of a study of T cell responses to AZD1222 COVID-19 vaccine. Using immunoSEQ multiplex PCR, the repertoire was profiled, and TCRdb retains in-frame clones only, with some absent. The sample holds approximately 140,000 clones, 92% seen once. The TCR was taken from an adult in good health. The source material was peripheral blood, sampled on day 0 of AZD1222 vaccination.

CDR3 protein: CASSPTNGELFF. The DNA for the CDR3 is TGTGCCAGCAGCCCCACTAACGGGGAGCTGTTTTTT. The chain combines TRBV7-2 with TRBJ2-2; D is unclear. CDR1 is SGHTA, CDR2 FQGNSA, per germline. The CDR3 loop spans 12 amino acids. V lost 5 bases and J lost 7, with 8 bases in between. The full variable domain, with the rest looked up from reference TRBV7-2 and TRBJ2-2, is GAGVSQSPSNKVTEKGKDVELRCDPISGHTALYWYRQSLGQGLEFLIYFQGNSAPDKSGLPSDRFSAERTGGSVSTLTIQRTQQEDSAVYLCASSPTNGELFFGEGSRLTVL.